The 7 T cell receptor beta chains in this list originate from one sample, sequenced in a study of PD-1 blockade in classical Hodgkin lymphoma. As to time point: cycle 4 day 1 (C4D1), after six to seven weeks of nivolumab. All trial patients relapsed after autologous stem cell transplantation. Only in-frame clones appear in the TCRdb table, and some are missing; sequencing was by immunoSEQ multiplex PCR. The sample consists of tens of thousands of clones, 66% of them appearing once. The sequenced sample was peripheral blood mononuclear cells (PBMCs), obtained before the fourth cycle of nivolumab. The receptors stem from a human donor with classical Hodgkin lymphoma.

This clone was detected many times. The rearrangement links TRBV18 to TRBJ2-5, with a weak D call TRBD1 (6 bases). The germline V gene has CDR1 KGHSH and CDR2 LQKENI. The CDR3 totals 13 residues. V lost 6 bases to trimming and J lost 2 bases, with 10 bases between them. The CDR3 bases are TGTGCCAGCTCTAATGGACAGCAAGAGACCCAGTACTTC. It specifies CASSNGQQETQYF. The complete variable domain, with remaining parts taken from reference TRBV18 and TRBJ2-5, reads NAGVMQNPRHLVRRRGQEARLRCSPMKGHSHVYWYRQLPEEGLKFMVYLQKENIIDESGMPKERFSAEFPKEGPSILRIQQVVRGDSAAYFCASSNGQQETQYFGPGTRLLVL.

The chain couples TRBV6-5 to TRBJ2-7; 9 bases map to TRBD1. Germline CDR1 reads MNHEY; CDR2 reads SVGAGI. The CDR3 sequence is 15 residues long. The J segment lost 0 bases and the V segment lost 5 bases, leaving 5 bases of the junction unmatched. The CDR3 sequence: CASSQGQGRSYEQYF. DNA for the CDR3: TGTGCCAGCAGTCAAGGACAGGGGCGCTCCTACGAGCAGTACTTC.

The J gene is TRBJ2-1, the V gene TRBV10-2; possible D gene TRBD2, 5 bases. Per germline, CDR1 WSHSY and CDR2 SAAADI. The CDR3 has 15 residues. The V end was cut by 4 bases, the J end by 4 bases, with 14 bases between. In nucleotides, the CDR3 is TGCGCCAGCAGTGGAACTAGAGATAGTTACAATGAGCAGTTCTTC. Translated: CASSGTRDSYNEQFF.

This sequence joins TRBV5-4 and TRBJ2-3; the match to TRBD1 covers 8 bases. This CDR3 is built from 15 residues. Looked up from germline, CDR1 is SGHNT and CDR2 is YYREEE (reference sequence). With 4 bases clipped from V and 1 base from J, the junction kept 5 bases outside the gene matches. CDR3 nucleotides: TGTGCCAGCAGCCCCGGGGGACAGGGCACAGATACGCAGTATTTT. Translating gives CASSPGGQGTDTQYF.

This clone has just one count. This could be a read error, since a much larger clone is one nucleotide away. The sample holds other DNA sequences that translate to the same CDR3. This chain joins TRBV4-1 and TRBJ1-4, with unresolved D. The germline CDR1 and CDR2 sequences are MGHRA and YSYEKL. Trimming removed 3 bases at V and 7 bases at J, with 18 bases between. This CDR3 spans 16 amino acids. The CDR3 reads CASSQEGPGRGEKLFF. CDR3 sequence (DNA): TGCGCCAGCAGCCAGGAAGGACCCGGCCGGGGTGAAAAACTGTTTTTT.

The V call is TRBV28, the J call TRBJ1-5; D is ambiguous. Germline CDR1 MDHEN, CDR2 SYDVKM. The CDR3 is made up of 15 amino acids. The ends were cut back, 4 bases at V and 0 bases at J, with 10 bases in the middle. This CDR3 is CASSSTDRSNQPQHF. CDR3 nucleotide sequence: TGTGCCAGCAGTTCGACTGATCGTAGCAATCAGCCCCAGCATTTT.

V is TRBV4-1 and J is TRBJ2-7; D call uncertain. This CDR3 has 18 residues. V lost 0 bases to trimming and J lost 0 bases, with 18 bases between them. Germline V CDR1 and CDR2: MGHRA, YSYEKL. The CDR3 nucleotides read TGCGCCAGCAGCCAAGACGGCCCTCTATTCCCTAGCTCCTACGAGCAGTACTTC. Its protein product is CASSQDGPLFPSSYEQYF.